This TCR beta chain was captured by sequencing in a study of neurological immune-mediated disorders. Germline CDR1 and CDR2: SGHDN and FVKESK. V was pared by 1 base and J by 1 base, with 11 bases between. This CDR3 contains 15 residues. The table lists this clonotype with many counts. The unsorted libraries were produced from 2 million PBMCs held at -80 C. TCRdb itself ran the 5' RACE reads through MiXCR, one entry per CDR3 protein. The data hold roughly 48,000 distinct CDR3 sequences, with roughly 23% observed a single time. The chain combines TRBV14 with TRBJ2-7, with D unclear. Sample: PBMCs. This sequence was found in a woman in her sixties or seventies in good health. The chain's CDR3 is CASSQVVSRSYEQYF. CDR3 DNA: TGTGCCAGCAGCCAAGTAGTTAGCCGATCCTACGAGCAGTACTTC.